Below are 4 T cell receptor beta chains sequenced from a single sample in a study of T cells in Graves' hyperthyroidism and ophthalmopathy. Template material for amplifying TCR beta CDR3 regions consisted of RNA transcripts. HTBI primers drove first-round RT-PCR of the TCR CDR3. One entry per CDR3 protein results from TCRdb running MiXCR on the multiplex PCR reads. The table shows 160,000 or so distinct CDR3 sequences, with about a tenth occurring only once. Input material: blood. These TCRs come from a woman between 18 and 29 years old with Graves' hyperthyroidism that later progressed to Graves' ophthalmopathy.

This clonotype was seen many times. This chain connects TRBV7-9 to TRBJ2-5; D call uncertain. This CDR3 has 12 amino acids. Germline V gene data show CDR1 as SEHNR and CDR2 as FQNEAQ (reference sequence). The V and J ends lost 9 bases and 1 base respectively, with 9 bases between them. This CDR3 reads CASAQIQETQYF. CDR3 coding DNA: TGTGCCAGTGCCCAGATCCAAGAGACCCAGTACTTC.

This clonotype has a count of ten or more. This chain connects TRBV30 to TRBJ1-5, with a possible D match to TRBD1 (5 bases). V shed 3 bases and J shed 2 bases, with 11 bases lying between them. The CDR3 has 14 amino acids. Germline CDR1 reads GTSNPN; CDR2 reads SVGIG (reference sequence). The CDR3 coding sequence is TGTGCCTGGAGGTCCCCGGGGGGCAATCAGCCCCAGCATTTT. Protein product: CAWRSPGGNQPQHF.

The sample holds many counts of this clonotype. The V and J genes are TRBV19 and TRBJ1-1; D perhaps matches TRBD1 (6 bases). Between the trimmed V and J ends, which lost 5 bases and 1 base, there was a span of 11 bases. Germline CDR1 and CDR2: LNHDA and SQIVND (reference sequence). CDR3 size: 14 residues. DNA of the CDR3: TGTGCCAGTAGTTTACAGGGCTGGAACACTGAAGCTTTCTTT. Translated: CASSLQGWNTEAFF.

The chain has TRBV18 and TRBJ1-6; 8 bases align to TRBD1. Germline trimming cut 2 bases from V and 8 bases from J; bases unmatched to any gene: 5. This CDR3 is built from 15 residues. In germline, CDR1 is KGHSH, CDR2 LQKENI. The CDR3 sequence: CASSPTTGGYSPLHF. The CDR3 DNA reads as TGTGCCAGCTCACCAACTACAGGGGGTTATTCACCCCTCCACTTT. The variable domain in full, completed from reference TRBV18 and TRBJ1-6, reads NAGVMQNPRHLVRRRGQEARLRCSPMKGHSHVYWYRQLPEEGLKFMVYLQKENIIDESGMPKERFSAEFPKEGPSILRIQQVVRGDSAAYFCASSPTTGGYSPLHFGNGTRLTVT.